Presented here are 4 T cell receptor beta chains from one specimen sequenced in a study of blood T cells in healthy people across ages. Through a sample-barcoded 5' primer and a J-beta primer mix, a second PCR was run for roughly 6 to 11 cycles. From the 5' RACE reads, TCRdb called clonotypes with MiXCR, one entry per CDR3 protein. This table holds 800,000 to 950,000 distinct CDR3 sequences, around 46% found once. The sample was blood. Source of these receptors: a man aged 30 to 39 in good health.

This clonotype was recorded many times. V usage is TRBV20-1 and J usage is TRBJ2-3; 14 bases fit TRBD2. Germline CDR1 reads DFQATT; CDR2 reads SNEGSKA (reference sequence). The V gene end was trimmed by 6 bases and the J gene end by 5 bases; junction bases not matched to a gene: 10. CDR3 length equals 16 residues. CDR3 residues: CSALQTSGGAGDTQYF. In nucleotides, the CDR3 is TGCAGTGCCCTCCAGACTAGCGGGGGGGCAGGAGATACGCAGTATTTT.

The chain carries TRBV7-9 and TRBJ2-5; D may match TRBD1 or TRBD2 (6 bases each). The V gene lost 1 base and the J gene lost 1 base, with 13 bases spanning the gap. In germline, CDR1 is SEHNR, CDR2 FQNEAQ (reference sequence). The CDR3 has 16 amino acids. The CDR3 region has the DNA TGTGCCAGCAGCTTAGACTCGGGGGCGTTCCAAGAGACCCAGTACTTC. Protein sequence: CASSLDSGAFQETQYF. The full variable domain, completed using reference TRBV7-9 and TRBJ2-5, is DTGVSQNPRHKITKRGQNVTFRCDPISEHNRLYWYRQTLGQGPEFLTYFQNEAQLEKSRLLSDRFSAERPKGSFSTLEIQRTEQGDSAMYLCASSLDSGAFQETQYFGPGTRLLVL.

This clonotype was seen at least ten times. The rearrangement joins TRBV15 to TRBJ2-2; D not certain. This CDR3 comprises 15 residues. Trimming left V 1 base short and J 6 bases short, with 12 bases between. CDR1 LNHNV and CDR2 YYDKDF come from the germline V gene (reference sequence). The CDR3, as DNA: TGTGCCACCAGCAGAGCGGTAGGGTATGCCGGGGAGCTGTTTTTT. Residues: CATSRAVGYAGELFF.

This clonotype was counted a few times. V usage is TRBV7-2 and J usage is TRBJ2-1; D gene uncertain. The V end was cut by 5 bases, the J end by 5 bases, with 16 bases between. From germline, CDR1 is SGHTA and CDR2 FQGNSA. The CDR3 consists of 15 residues. CDR3 coding DNA: TGTGCCAGCAGCCCCAGCATGGCACGCAACAATGAGCAGTTCTTC. Protein: CASSPSMARNNEQFF.